These T cell receptor beta chains were read from a single sample in a study of PD-L1 blockade in urothelial cancer. Clones were sequenced by immunoSEQ multiplex PCR, and TCRdb holds only the in-frame ones, with some missing. The sample holds 55,000 to 70,000 clones, roughly 87% seen once. Source: PBMCs, taken around atezolizumab (anti-PD-L1) treatment. These receptors all stem from a man between 65 and 79 years old with urothelial cancer. Both conserved end residues are part of each CDR3. Fields, in order: CDR3 protein, CDR3 DNA, J gene, V gene, CDR3 length, D gene, clone size. The D gene is left open where the match is weak. Where a row states a size, it is once, few, many or the class of an expanded clone; other rows omit it.

CDR3aa: CATSRTQVINYGYTF
CDR3nt: TGTGCCACCAGCAGAACACAGGTTATTAACTATGGCTACACCTTC
j_gene: TRBJ1-2
v_gene: TRBV15
len: 15
d_gene: .
abundance: .

CDR3aa: CAISETTSLSNQPQHF
CDR3nt: TGTGCCATCAGTGAGACGACTTCGTTAAGCAATCAGCCCCAGCATTTT
j_gene: TRBJ1-5
v_gene: TRBV10-3
len: 16
d_gene: .
abundance: .

CDR3aa: CVSSFPPRDRLFF
CDR3nt: TGCGTCAGCAGCTTTCCCCCCCGGGACAGGTTGTTCTTC
j_gene: TRBJ2-1
v_gene: TRBV5-1
len: 13
d_gene: TRBD1
abundance: .

CDR3aa: CASSSTRDSRSGEQFF
CDR3nt: TGCGCCAGCAGCTCTACTCGGGACAGTCGATCCGGTGAGCAGTTCTTC
j_gene: TRBJ2-1
v_gene: TRBV5-1
len: 16
d_gene: TRBD1
abundance: .

CDR3aa: CASSVGTGGYNEQFF
CDR3nt: TGTGCCAGCAGCGTAGGGACAGGGGGCTACAATGAGCAGTTCTTC
j_gene: TRBJ2-1
v_gene: TRBV9
len: 15
d_gene: TRBD1
abundance: .

CDR3aa: CAWSQTSGVNNEQFF
CDR3nt: TGTGCCTGGAGCCAAACTAGCGGGGTAAACAATGAGCAGTTCTTC
j_gene: TRBJ2-1
v_gene: TRBV30
len: 15
d_gene: TRBD2
abundance: .

CDR3aa: CASSAAGGGNEQFF
CDR3nt: TGTGCCAGCAGCGCAGCGGGAGGGGGCAATGAGCAGTTCTTC
j_gene: TRBJ2-1
v_gene: TRBV7-9
len: 14
d_gene: TRBD2
abundance: .

CDR3aa: CASSFQGRQETQYF
CDR3nt: TGTGCCAGCAGCTTCCAGGGTAGGCAGGAGACCCAGTACTTC
j_gene: TRBJ2-5
v_gene: TRBV7-2
len: 14
d_gene: .
abundance: once

CDR3aa: CSARPGGITEAFF
CDR3nt: TGCAGCGCTCGCCCCGGGGGGATCACTGAAGCTTTCTTT
j_gene: TRBJ1-1
v_gene: TRBV29-1
len: 13
d_gene: .
abundance: few

CDR3aa: CASSYRREKLFF
CDR3nt: TGTGCCAGCAGTTACCGCAGGGAAAAACTGTTTTTT
j_gene: TRBJ1-4
v_gene: TRBV6-6
len: 12
d_gene: .
abundance: .

CDR3aa: CASSPLGGTDTQYF
CDR3nt: TGTGCCAGCAGCCCATTGGGAGGAACAGATACGCAGTATTTT
j_gene: TRBJ2-3
v_gene: TRBV14
len: 14
d_gene: .
abundance: .

CDR3aa: CASTPGGWSEQYF
CDR3nt: TGTGCCAGCACCCCAGGGGGCTGGTCCGAGCAGTACTTC
j_gene: TRBJ2-7
v_gene: TRBV18
len: 13
d_gene: TRBD1
abundance: .

CDR3aa: CASRRLAGVKDTQYF
CDR3nt: TGTGCCAGCAGGAGACTAGCGGGAGTTAAAGATACGCAGTATTTT
j_gene: TRBJ2-3
v_gene: TRBV2
len: 15
d_gene: TRBD2
abundance: .

CDR3aa: CASSYRSSGANVLTF
CDR3nt: TGTGCCAGTAGTTACCGGAGCTCTGGGGCCAACGTCCTGACTTTC
j_gene: TRBJ2-6
v_gene: TRBV19
len: 15
d_gene: .
abundance: .

CDR3aa: CASSPGAQRDGLSF
CDR3nt: TGTGCCAGCTCACCGGGGGCACAGAGGGATGGCCTGAGCTTC
j_gene: TRBJ2-4
v_gene: TRBV18
len: 14
d_gene: .
abundance: .

CDR3aa: CASSSQDRNSNQPQHF
CDR3nt: TGTGCCAGCAGCTCCCAGGACAGAAATAGCAATCAGCCCCAGCATTTT
j_gene: TRBJ1-5
v_gene: TRBV7-9
len: 16
d_gene: .
abundance: few

CDR3aa: CASSDHRARWKNTGELFF
CDR3nt: TGCGCCAGCAGTGATCACAGGGCCCGATGGAAGAACACCGGGGAGCTGTTTTTT
j_gene: TRBJ2-2
v_gene: TRBV10-2
len: 18
d_gene: .
abundance: .

CDR3aa: CASSQDRGPNYGYTF
CDR3nt: TGTGCCAGCAGCCAGGACAGGGGGCCCAACTATGGCTACACCTTC
j_gene: TRBJ1-2
v_gene: TRBV14
len: 15
d_gene: TRBD1
abundance: .

CDR3aa: CASSSYRDRVNEQYF
CDR3nt: TGTGCCAGCAGCTCCTACCGGGACAGGGTCAACGAGCAGTACTTC
j_gene: TRBJ2-7
v_gene: TRBV5-4
len: 15
d_gene: TRBD1
abundance: .

CDR3aa: CASAFSGQGAYEQYF
CDR3nt: TGTGCCAGCGCCTTCTCCGGGCAGGGGGCCTACGAGCAGTACTTC
j_gene: TRBJ2-7
v_gene: TRBV19
len: 15
d_gene: TRBD1
abundance: .

CDR3aa: CASSYGRGSDTQYF
CDR3nt: TGTGCCAGTAGTTACGGGAGGGGATCAGATACGCAGTATTTT
j_gene: TRBJ2-3
v_gene: TRBV19
len: 14
d_gene: TRBD2
abundance: once

CDR3aa: CASSYDGRAAGELFF
CDR3nt: TGTGCCAGCAGTTATGACGGGAGGGCCGCCGGGGAGCTGTTTTTT
j_gene: TRBJ2-2
v_gene: TRBV6-5
len: 15
d_gene: TRBD2
abundance: .

CDR3aa: CASSQGLRDRGMKTQYF
CDR3nt: TGCGCCAGCAGCCAAGGATTGCGGGACAGGGGCATGAAGACCCAGTACTTC
j_gene: TRBJ2-5
v_gene: TRBV4-1
len: 17
d_gene: TRBD1
abundance: .

CDR3aa: CASSEDLRWREGRNEQFF
CDR3nt: TGTGCCAGCAGTGAAGATCTCCGGTGGCGGGAGGGCCGTAATGAGCAGTTCTTC
j_gene: TRBJ2-1
v_gene: TRBV6-1
len: 18
d_gene: TRBD2
abundance: .

CDR3aa: CASSYMGGWYNEQFF
CDR3nt: TGTGCCAGTAGTTACATGGGGGGGTGGTACAATGAGCAGTTCTTC
j_gene: TRBJ2-1
v_gene: TRBV19
len: 15
d_gene: TRBD2
abundance: few

CDR3aa: CASSLAPGLADSYEQYF
CDR3nt: TGCGCCAGCAGCTTGGCCCCGGGACTAGCGGACTCCTACGAGCAGTACTTC
j_gene: TRBJ2-7
v_gene: TRBV5-1
len: 17
d_gene: TRBD2
abundance: .

CDR3aa: CASSPNWLRTSGSNEQYF
CDR3nt: TGTGCCAGCTCACCTAATTGGCTCCGGACTAGCGGGAGTAACGAGCAGTACTTC
j_gene: TRBJ2-7
v_gene: TRBV18
len: 18
d_gene: TRBD2
abundance: once

CDR3aa: CASTGGLASYNEQFF
CDR3nt: TGTGCCAGCACTGGGGGACTAGCCTCGTACAATGAGCAGTTCTTC
j_gene: TRBJ2-1
v_gene: TRBV2
len: 15
d_gene: TRBD2
abundance: .

CDR3aa: CAWSSAGIMNTEAFF
CDR3nt: TGTGCCTGGAGTTCGGCAGGGATCATGAACACTGAAGCTTTCTTT
j_gene: TRBJ1-1
v_gene: TRBV30
len: 15
d_gene: .
abundance: once